This TCR beta chain comes out of a study of blood T cell repertoires in COVID-19. Study as a whole: COVID-19 samples from acute and convalescent phases originated in the United States, Italy and Spain.

V shed 3 bases, J shed 3 bases, and the junction held 11 bases outside the gene matches. CDR1 is MGHRA, CDR2 YSYEKL, per germline. The CDR3 is 16 amino acids. In the original analysis: Amplified reference gene primers provided the basis for estimating nucleated cell counts. TCRdb's copy holds only in-frame clones and misses some; the assay was immunoSEQ multiplex PCR. Clone size and V and J calls were adopted from that table, with D and trimming inferred from the DNA. Here the sample spans about 130,000 clones, about four fifths being singletons. This receptor was identified in a woman older than 75 with acute or convalescent COVID-19. Sequencing input: peripheral blood. The V gene is TRBV4-1, the J gene TRBJ2-7; 7 bases line up with TRBD1. The CDR3 DNA reads TGCGCCAGCAGCCAGATCTTTCCGGGACAGAACTACGAGCAGTACTTC. This codes for CASSQIFPGQNYEQYF.